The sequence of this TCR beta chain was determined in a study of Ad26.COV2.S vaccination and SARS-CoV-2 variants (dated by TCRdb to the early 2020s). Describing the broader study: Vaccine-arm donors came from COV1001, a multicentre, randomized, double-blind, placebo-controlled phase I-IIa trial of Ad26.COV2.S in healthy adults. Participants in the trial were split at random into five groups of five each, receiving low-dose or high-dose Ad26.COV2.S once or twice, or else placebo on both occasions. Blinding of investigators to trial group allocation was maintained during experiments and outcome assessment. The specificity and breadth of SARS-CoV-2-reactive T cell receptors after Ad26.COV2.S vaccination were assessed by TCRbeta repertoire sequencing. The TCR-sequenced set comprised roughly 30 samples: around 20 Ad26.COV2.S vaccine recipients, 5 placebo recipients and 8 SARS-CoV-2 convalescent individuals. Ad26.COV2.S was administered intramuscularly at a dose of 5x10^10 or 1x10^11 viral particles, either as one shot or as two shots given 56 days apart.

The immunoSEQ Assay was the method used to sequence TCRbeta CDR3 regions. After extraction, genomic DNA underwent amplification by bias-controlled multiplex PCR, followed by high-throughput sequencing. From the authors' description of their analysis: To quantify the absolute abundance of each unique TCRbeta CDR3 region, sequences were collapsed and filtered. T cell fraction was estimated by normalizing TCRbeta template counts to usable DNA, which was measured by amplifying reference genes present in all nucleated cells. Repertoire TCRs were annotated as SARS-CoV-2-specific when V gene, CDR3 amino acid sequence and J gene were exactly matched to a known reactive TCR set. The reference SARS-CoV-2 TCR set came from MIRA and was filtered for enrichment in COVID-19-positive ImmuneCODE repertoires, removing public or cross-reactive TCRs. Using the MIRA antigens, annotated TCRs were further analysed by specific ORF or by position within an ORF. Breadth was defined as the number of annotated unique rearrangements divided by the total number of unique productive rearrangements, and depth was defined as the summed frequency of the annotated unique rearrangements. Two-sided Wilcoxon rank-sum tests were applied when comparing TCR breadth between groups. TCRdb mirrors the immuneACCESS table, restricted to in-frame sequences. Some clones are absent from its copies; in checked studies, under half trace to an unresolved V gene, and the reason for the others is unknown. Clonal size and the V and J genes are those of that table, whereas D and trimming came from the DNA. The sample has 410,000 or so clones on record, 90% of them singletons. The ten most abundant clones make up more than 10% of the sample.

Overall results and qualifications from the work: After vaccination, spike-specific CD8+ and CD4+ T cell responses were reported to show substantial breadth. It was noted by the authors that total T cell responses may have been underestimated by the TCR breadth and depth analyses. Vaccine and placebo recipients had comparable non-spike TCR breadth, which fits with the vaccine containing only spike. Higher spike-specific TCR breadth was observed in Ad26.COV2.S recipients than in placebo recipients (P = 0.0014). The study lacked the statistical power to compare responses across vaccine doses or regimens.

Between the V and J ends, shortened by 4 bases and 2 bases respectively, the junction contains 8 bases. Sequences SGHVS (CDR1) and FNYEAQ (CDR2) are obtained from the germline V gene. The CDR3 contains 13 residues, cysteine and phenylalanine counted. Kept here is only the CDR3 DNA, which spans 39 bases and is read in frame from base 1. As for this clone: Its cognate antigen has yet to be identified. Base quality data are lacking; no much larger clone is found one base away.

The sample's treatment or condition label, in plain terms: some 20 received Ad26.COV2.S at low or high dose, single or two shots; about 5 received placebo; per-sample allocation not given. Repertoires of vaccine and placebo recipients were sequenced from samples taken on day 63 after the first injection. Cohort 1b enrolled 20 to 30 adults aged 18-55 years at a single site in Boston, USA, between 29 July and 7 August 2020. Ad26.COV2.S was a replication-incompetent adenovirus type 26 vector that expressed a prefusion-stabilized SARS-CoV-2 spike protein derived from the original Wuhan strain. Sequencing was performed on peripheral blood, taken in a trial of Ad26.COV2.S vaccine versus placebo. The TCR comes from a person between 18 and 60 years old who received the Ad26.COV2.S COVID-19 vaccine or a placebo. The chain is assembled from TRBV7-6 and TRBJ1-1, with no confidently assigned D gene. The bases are TGTGCCAGCAGCTCCCAAATAAACACTGAAGCTTTCTTT. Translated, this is CASSSQINTEAFF.